This TCR beta chain was sequenced for a study of blood T cell repertoires in COVID-19. Study overall: The United States, Italy and Spain provided the acute and convalescent COVID-19 samples.

The CDR3 is 13 residues long. V was clipped by 3 bases and J by 3 bases; unmatched bases: 0. Germline V gene data show CDR1 as KGHSH and CDR2 as LQKENI. This clone was picked up one time. This same CDR3 is encoded by further DNA sequences in the sample. The table came from immunoSEQ multiplex PCR; TCRdb's copy has only in-frame clones and leaves some out. The sample includes more than 80,000 clones, 75% to 90% of them seen just once. The receptor comes from a man older than 75 with acute or convalescent COVID-19. Input material: peripheral blood. The chain recombines TRBV18 with TRBJ2-7, with 9 bases identical to TRBD1. The CDR3 DNA is TGTGCCAGCTCACCGACAGGGGGCTACGAGCAGTACTTC. Its protein product is CASSPTGGYEQYF.